The 20 T cell receptor beta chains listed next were all sequenced from one sample in a study of OX40 agonist ivuxolimab in advanced cancers. TCRdb keeps only in-frame clones here, not all; method: immunoSEQ multiplex PCR. The sample has roughly 60,000 clones, about 91% seen once. The sequences come from CD4+ or CD8+ T cells sorted from blood, collected in a trial of the OX40 agonist ivuxolimab. The receptors were sampled from an adult with an advanced solid tumor such as melanoma, head and neck, liver or kidney cancer.

V and J are TRBV11-2 and TRBJ2-2; D unresolved. The germline V gene has CDR1 SGHAT and CDR2 FQNNGV. The V end lost 1 base, the J end lost 4 bases, and 4 bases lay between the germline ends. The CDR3 spans 13 residues. Written as DNA, the CDR3 is TGTGCCAGCAGCTTAGTTCGCACCGGGGAGCTGTTTTTT. Its protein product is CASSLVRTGELFF.

This chain joins TRBV27 and TRBJ2-1, with D possibly TRBD2 on 6 matching bases. Looked up from germline, CDR1 is MNHEY and CDR2 is SMNVEV (reference sequence). V lost 1 base, J lost 1 base, and 8 bases lay in between. The length of the CDR3 is 15 residues. CDR3 sequence reads: CASSLLSGSYNEQFF. CDR3 bases: TGTGCCAGCAGTTTATTGAGCGGGTCCTACAATGAGCAGTTCTTC.

CDR3 nucleotide sequence: TGTGCCAGCAGAAATCCCATAGAGGGTATTTCCTACGAGCAGTACTTC. It codes for CASRNPIEGISYEQYF. The V and J genes are TRBV6-6 and TRBJ2-7, with a weak D call TRBD2 (5 bases). The CDR3 is made up of 16 amino acids. Germline values: CDR1 MNHNY, CDR2 SVGAGI (reference sequence). Trimming stripped 6 bases from V and 1 base from J, with 19 bases between.

This sequence joins TRBV5-6 and TRBJ2-7; D uncertain. The V end was cut by 0 bases, the J end by 0 bases, with 13 bases between. This CDR3 spans 16 amino acids. Germline CDR1 SGHDT, CDR2 YYEEEE. The CDR3 loop reads CASSLAPDISSYEQYF. CDR3 coding DNA: TGTGCCAGCAGCTTGGCACCCGACATAAGCTCCTACGAGCAGTACTTC.

The chain joins TRBV7-9 to TRBJ2-5; D is possibly TRBD1 (5 bases). CDR3 length: 19 residues. V gave up 1 base and J gave up 2 bases, with 23 bases separating them. Germline CDR1 SEHNR, CDR2 FQNEAQ (reference sequence). CDR3 residues: CASSLDSLTRVGPQETQYF. For the CDR3, the DNA is TGTGCCAGCAGCTTAGATAGCCTGACCAGGGTCGGCCCGCAAGAGACCCAGTACTTC.

The chain has TRBV4-1 and TRBJ2-7; 15 nucleotides line up with TRBD2. The V and J ends lost 4 bases and 2 bases, in that order; junction bases with no gene match: 3. CDR1 MGHRA and CDR2 YSYEKL come from the germline V gene. The length of the CDR3 is 16 residues. The CDR3: CASSLGLAGGAYEQYF. CDR3 coding DNA: TGCGCCAGCAGCCTGGGACTAGCGGGAGGCGCCTACGAGCAGTACTTC.

This clone was detected once. This rearrangement joins TRBV27 to TRBJ2-1; TRBD2 matches 10 bases. Germline CDR1 and CDR2: MNHEY and SMNVEV (reference sequence). V was pared by 4 bases and J by 7 bases, with 4 bases of the junction left unmatched. This CDR3 has 14 amino acids. The CDR3 nucleotides read TGTGCCAGCAGTTCTGGACTAGCGGCAAATGAGCAGTTCTTC. It codes for CASSSGLAANEQFF.

The chain carries TRBV19 and TRBJ2-1; TRBD2 aligns across 12 bases. Germline assignment: CDR1 LNHDA and CDR2 SQIVND (reference sequence). The CDR3 is made up of 17 amino acids. J lost 0 bases, V lost 3 bases, and 3 bases had no gene match. CDR3 amino acids: CASSIGLAGSSYNEQFF. The CDR3 DNA is TGTGCCAGTAGTATTGGACTAGCGGGGAGCTCCTACAATGAGCAGTTCTTC.

This clone was found a few times. V gene TRBV19 combines with J gene TRBJ1-2; weak D call: TRBD1 (5 bases). CDR3 length equals 15 residues. V shed 3 bases and J shed 6 bases, with 17 bases lying between them. Per germline, CDR1 LNHDA and CDR2 SQIVND (reference sequence). CDR3 nucleotides: TGTGCCAGTAGTATCTTCGTGCGGGACGCCGATGGCTACACCTTC. Encoded protein: CASSIFVRDADGYTF.

The chain recombines TRBV10-1 with TRBJ2-7, with 8 bases aligning to TRBD1. The germline gives CDR1 WNHNN, CDR2 SYGVQD (reference sequence). The CDR3 contains 15 residues. The J segment lost 4 bases and the V segment lost 7 bases, leaving 12 bases of the junction unmatched. This chain's CDR3 is CASKPTDRARYEQYF. The DNA for the CDR3 is TGCGCCAGCAAACCGACGGACAGGGCTCGATACGAGCAGTACTTC.

The rearrangement uses TRBV27 and TRBJ2-7; D remains unclear. V was cut by 6 bases and J by 1 base, with 16 bases left in between. Germline lookup yields CDR1 MNHEY and CDR2 SMNVEV (reference sequence). The CDR3 loop spans 15 amino acids. CDR3: CASSQITRLSYEQYF. CDR3 nucleotide sequence: TGTGCCAGCAGCCAAATAACCAGGCTATCCTACGAGCAGTACTTC.

In its sample, this clone was seen a few times. The chain recombines TRBV20-1 with TRBJ2-1; D uncertain. Looked up from germline, CDR1 is DFQATT and CDR2 is SNEGSKA (reference sequence). This CDR3 has 9 residues. Between the trimmed V and J ends, which lost 4 bases and 8 bases, there was a span of 3 bases. The chain's CDR3 is CSANHEQFF. In nucleotides, the CDR3 is TGCAGTGCTAACCATGAGCAGTTCTTC.

The chain uses TRBV11-3 and TRBJ2-1; possible D gene TRBD2, 5 bases. The CDR3 contains 16 residues. With 1 base removed from V and 0 bases from J, the gap between germline ends came to 10 bases. Per germline, CDR1 SGHNT and CDR2 YENEEA. CDR3 loop: CASSLGGPNSYNEQFF. In nucleotides, the CDR3 is TGTGCCAGCAGCTTAGGAGGGCCTAACTCCTACAATGAGCAGTTCTTC.

This rearrangement joins TRBV27 to TRBJ2-7; 9 nucleotides line up with TRBD2. Germline assignment: CDR1 MNHEY and CDR2 SMNVEV (reference sequence). The trim removed 4 bases at V and 1 base at J, leaving 5 bases unmatched. CDR3 length equals 15 residues. CDR3 in DNA: TGTGCCAGCAGTTCCTCTAGCGGGACGTCCTACGAGCAGTACTTC. Its protein product is CASSSSSGTSYEQYF.

The CDR3 DNA reads TGTGCCAGCGATGGGGAGGGCCCTAGCACAGATACGCAGTATTTT. The encoded protein is CASDGEGPSTDTQYF. The J gene is TRBJ2-3, the V gene TRBV7-2, with TRBD2 matching 7 bases. After removal of 8 bases from V and 0 bases from J, the junction contained 8 bases not matched to a gene. CDR1 and CDR2 from the germline V gene are SGHTA and FQGNSA. The CDR3 has 15 residues.

V gene TRBV5-8 combines with J gene TRBJ2-3; weak D call: TRBD2 (5 bases). The germline V and J ends were trimmed by 4 bases and 0 bases, with 12 bases remaining between them. CDR1 and CDR2 (germline): SGHTS, YDEGEE. CDR3 length: 15 amino acids. This chain's CDR3 is CASSHRSGSTDTQYF. Written as DNA, the CDR3 is TGTGCCAGCAGCCACCGCAGCGGAAGCACAGATACGCAGTATTTT.

The rearrangement joins TRBV11-2 to TRBJ2-7; D is undetermined. V was cut by 6 bases and J by 0 bases, with 15 bases left in between. The germline CDR1 and CDR2 sequences are SGHAT and FQNNGV. The CDR3 has 15 amino acids. The CDR3: CASSYETISSYEQYF. The CDR3 DNA is TGTGCCAGCAGTTACGAGACCATTAGCTCCTACGAGCAGTACTTC.

This rearrangement joins TRBV6-6 to TRBJ1-1; perhaps TRBD1 as D (5 bases). Germline loops: CDR1 MNHNY, CDR2 SVGAGI (reference sequence). Trimming removed 5 bases from V and 0 bases from J, with 10 bases in between. The length of the CDR3 is 14 residues. CDR3: CASSAGPMNTEAFF. The CDR3 coding sequence is TGTGCCAGCAGTGCGGGACCGATGAACACTGAAGCTTTCTTT.

The chain is built from TRBV5-4 and TRBJ1-1; the match to TRBD1 covers 7 bases. The germline CDR1 and CDR2 sequences are SGHNT and YYREEE (reference sequence). Trimming took 0 bases from V and 8 from J; bases not matched to a gene: 1. This CDR3 region has 12 residues. The CDR3 loop is CASSLEGAEAFF. The CDR3, as DNA: TGTGCCAGCAGCTTGGAGGGGGCGGAAGCTTTCTTT.

This clone came up a few times. The CDR3 nucleotides are TGCGCCAGGAGGAGGGGCCCCTACGAGCAGTACTTC. Encoded protein: CARRRGPYEQYF. The chain carries TRBV23-1 and TRBJ2-7; TRBD2 is a possible D gene (6 bases). TRBV23-1 qualifies as an ORF whose function is uncertain. This CDR3 is 12 amino acids long. V was clipped by 9 bases and J by 2 bases, with 11 bases between them.